Following are 29 T cell receptor beta chains from one sample sequenced in a study of blood T cells in healthy people across ages. For the second PCR, which ran for about 7 to 11 cycles, a sample-barcoded 5' primer and a J-beta primer mix were used. TCRdb re-derived calls from the 5' RACE reads in MiXCR, one entry per CDR3 protein. The sample has over 1,300,000 distinct CDR3 sequences, 59% seen once. The sample consisted of blood. These receptors originate from a man younger than 35 in good health.

This chain uses TRBV20-1 with TRBJ2-5; the D gene is possibly TRBD2 (7 bases). CDR3 size: 14 residues. V dropped 3 bases and J dropped 1 base, with 12 bases sitting between them. The germline CDR1 and CDR2 sequences are DFQATT and SNEGSKA (reference sequence). The CDR3 bases are TGCAGTGCTAGGAGGGGGGGGCCCCAAGAGACCCAGTACTTC. Its protein product is CSARRGGPQETQYF.

The chain recombines TRBV20-1 with TRBJ2-7; tentative D call: TRBD1 (6 bases). With 2 bases removed from V and 4 bases from J, the gap between germline ends came to 12 bases. This CDR3 contains 13 residues. Germline values: CDR1 DFQATT, CDR2 SNEGSKA (reference sequence). The DNA for the CDR3 is TGCAGTGCTAGACGACAGGACTGGTACGAGCAGTACTTC. Its translation is CSARRQDWYEQYF.

This clonotype appeared a few times. The chain uses TRBV4-2 and TRBJ2-1, with TRBD2 as a possible D gene (6 bases). Per the germline V gene, CDR1 is LGHNA and CDR2 is YNFKEQ. CDR3 length: 21 residues. V was shortened by 1 base and J by 9 bases, with 34 bases between the two germline ends. The CDR3 here is CASSQVIGGRGGNLEPGEQFF. The CDR3 coding sequence is TGTGCCAGCAGCCAAGTAATTGGAGGGCGCGGCGGAAACCTAGAGCCGGGTGAGCAGTTCTTC.

The chain combines TRBV2 with TRBJ2-6, with D possibly TRBD2 on 6 matching bases. The CDR3 is 17 amino acids. The germline V gene encodes CDR1 SNHLY and CDR2 FYNNEI. V lost 10 bases, J lost 0 bases, and 19 bases lay in between. CDR3 nucleotides: TGTGCCATCCCGATGGAGGGGCTTAGCTCTGGGGCCAACGTCCTGACTTTC. This encodes CAIPMEGLSSGANVLTF.

The V gene is TRBV20-1, the J gene TRBJ2-2, with D uncertain. V lost 1 base and J 4 bases, leaving 10 bases between the germline ends. Germline CDR1 is DFQATT and CDR2 is SNEGSKA (reference sequence). CDR3 length: 14 residues. For the CDR3, the DNA is TGCAGTGCTAGAGCCGGCGGTATCACCGGGGAGCTGTTTTTT. This gives the protein CSARAGGITGELFF.

The rearrangement uses TRBV29-1 and TRBJ2-7, with D perhaps given as TRBD1 or TRBD2 (6 bases each). The CDR3 is 17 amino acids. The V gene lost 0 bases and the J gene lost 2 bases, with 20 bases spanning the gap. Germline V CDR1 and CDR2: SQVTM, ANQGSEA. The chain's CDR3 is CSVEDRMRDIPPYEQYF. The CDR3 DNA sequence: TGCAGCGTTGAAGATAGGATGCGGGACATCCCTCCCTACGAGCAGTACTTC.

This rearrangement joins TRBV20-1 to TRBJ2-7; D tentatively reads TRBD1 or TRBD2 (5 bases each). The germline V and J ends were trimmed by 4 bases and 3 bases, with 16 bases remaining between them. This CDR3 comprises 14 residues. Germline values: CDR1 DFQATT, CDR2 SNEGSKA (reference sequence). The CDR3 DNA reads TGCAGTGCTAACCGGGACGACCACCACTACGAGCAGTACTTC. Residues: CSANRDDHHYEQYF.

This clonotype showed up just a few times. The rearrangement uses TRBV4-3 and TRBJ2-1, with D unresolved. Trimming removed 3 bases at V and 5 bases at J, with 11 bases between. CDR3 length: 14 residues. Germline V gives CDR1 LGHNA, CDR2 YSLEER. CDR3 nucleotide sequence: TGCGCCAGCAGCCAGGATACTTTCCACAATGAGCAGTTCTTC. It is translated as CASSQDTFHNEQFF.

J is TRBJ2-2 and V is TRBV29-1, with D possibly TRBD1 on 6 matching bases. CDR3 length: 12 amino acids. The germline CDR1 and CDR2 sequences are SQVTM and ANQGSEA. The chain's CDR3 is CSSKGETGELFF. The CDR3 nucleotides are TGCAGTAGTAAGGGGGAAACCGGGGAGCTGTTTTTT.

The CDR3 coding sequence is TGTGCCAGCAGTTACTCTAGCCGGTCTATTTATTCACCCCTCCACTTT. The encoded protein is CASSYSSRSIYSPLHF. This chain connects TRBV6-6 to TRBJ1-6, with D uncertain. V lost 0 bases and J 8 bases, leaving 14 bases between the germline ends. The CDR3 is made up of 16 amino acids. Per the germline V gene, CDR1 is MNHNY and CDR2 is SVGAGI (reference sequence).

The chain employs TRBV20-1 and TRBJ2-3, with D possibly called TRBD1 or TRBD2 (6 bases each). The CDR3 is 12 amino acids. The V gene's germline CDR1 is DFQATT and CDR2 SNEGSKA (reference sequence). V dropped 8 bases and J dropped 2 bases, with 11 bases sitting between them. CDR3 DNA sequence: TGCAGTATTGGGGGGCCCACAGATACGCAGTATTTT. This codes for CSIGGPTDTQYF.

V usage is TRBV3-1 and J usage is TRBJ2-3; D not certain. Trimming stripped 4 bases from V and 4 bases from J, with 15 bases between. The CDR3 is 15 amino acids. Looked up from germline, CDR1 is LGHDT and CDR2 is YNNKEL (reference sequence). The CDR3 reads CASSPSDGRSDTQYF. The CDR3 region has the DNA TGTGCCAGCAGCCCTTCCGACGGAAGATCAGATACGCAGTATTTT.

This clonotype was observed a handful of times. This rearrangement joins TRBV12-3 or TRBV12-4 to TRBJ1-2, with a tentative D call TRBD1 (5 bases). V shed 6 bases and J shed 6 bases, with 20 bases lying between them. The CDR3 has 15 residues. CDR3 sequence (DNA): TGTGCCAGCAGCCCTACGGCAGGGTTCGACGATGGCTACACCTTC. As protein: CASSPTAGFDDGYTF.

The CDR3 is CASSSTGLRGADTQYF. The CDR3, as DNA: TGTGCCAGCAGTTCCACGGGGTTACGGGGCGCAGATACGCAGTATTTT. The J gene is TRBJ2-3, the V gene TRBV12-3 or TRBV12-4, with D perhaps TRBD1 or TRBD2 (5 bases each). Trimming pared 4 bases from V and 4 bases from J, leaving 18 bases between. This CDR3 spans 16 amino acids.

This clonotype was seen a few times. The chain is built from TRBV6-5 and TRBJ2-4; the D gene could be TRBD1 or TRBD2 (5 bases each). The CDR3 has 16 amino acids. CDR1 and CDR2 from the germline V gene are MNHEY and SVGAGI. V lost 5 bases, J lost 2 bases, and 16 bases lay in between. DNA of the CDR3: TGTGCCAGCAGTCCTACCCTCGGGGCCTCCAAAAACATTCAGTACTTC. Its protein is CASSPTLGASKNIQYF.

A single count supports this clonotype. The chain uses TRBV9 and TRBJ2-5, with 7 bases matching TRBD2. The J segment lost 5 bases and the V segment lost 0 bases, leaving 7 bases of the junction unmatched. CDR1 and CDR2 (germline): SGDLS, YYNGEE. This CDR3 has 15 residues. The CDR3 nucleotides read TGTGCCAGCAGCGTAGAAGCGGGGTGGTGGGAGACCCAGTACTTC. It yields the protein CASSVEAGWWETQYF.

J is TRBJ2-2 and V is TRBV3-1; D call uncertain. This CDR3 spans 14 amino acids. V was trimmed by 2 bases and J by 2 bases, leaving 6 bases between them. The germline gives CDR1 LGHDT, CDR2 YNNKEL (reference sequence). The CDR3 coding sequence is TGTGCCAGCAGCCAATCCGTCAACACCGGGGAGCTGTTTTTT. Translating gives CASSQSVNTGELFF.

The CDR3 loop is CASSSRRTQYF. The CDR3 DNA sequence: TGTGCCAGCAGTTCAAGGAGGACCCAGTACTTC. This sequence joins TRBV28 and TRBJ2-5; D remains ambiguous. The CDR3 is 11 residues long. Per the germline V gene, CDR1 is MDHEN and CDR2 is SYDVKM. The V gene lost 4 bases and the J gene lost 7 bases, with 7 bases spanning the gap. Using reference TRBV28 and TRBJ2-5 for the parts outside the CDR3, the full variable domain is DVKVTQSSRYLVKRTGEKVFLECVQDMDHENMFWYRQDPGLGLRLIYFSYDVKMKEKGDIPEGYSVSREKKERFSLILESASTNQTSMYLCASSSRRTQYFGPGTRLLVL.

The V call is TRBV10-3, the J call TRBJ2-4; the D call may be TRBD1 or TRBD2 (5 bases each). This CDR3 is 17 amino acids long. Germline-derived CDR1 and CDR2 are ENHRY and SYGVKD. With 8 bases removed from V and 0 bases from J, the gap between germline ends came to 20 bases. The CDR3: CAIRGEGQDLAKNIQYF. CDR3 in DNA: TGTGCCATCCGGGGAGAGGGGCAGGACTTAGCCAAAAACATTCAGTACTTC.

This sequence joins TRBV7-9 and TRBJ2-5; 8 nucleotides match TRBD2. Trimming cost V 5 bases and J 4 bases; bases outside gene matches: 21. Germline V gene data show CDR1 as SEHNR and CDR2 as FQNEAQ (reference sequence). The CDR3 spans 19 residues. CDR3 amino acids: CASSRTGTRVTSYRETQYF. The DNA for the CDR3 is TGTGCCAGCAGCCGCACCGGGACTAGAGTGACCTCGTACCGAGAGACCCAGTACTTC.

A few counts support this clonotype. The chain uses TRBV6-4 and TRBJ2-1, with D perhaps given as TRBD1 or TRBD2 (5 bases each). V gave up 4 bases and J gave up 6 bases, with 16 bases separating them. The CDR3 consists of 15 residues. CDR1 MRHNA and CDR2 SNTAGT come from the germline V gene. The CDR3 is CASSAGPPLGNEQFF. The CDR3 DNA sequence: TGTGCCAGCAGTGCGGGACCCCCTCTGGGCAATGAGCAGTTCTTC.

This chain uses TRBV9 with TRBJ2-7; 8 bases agree with TRBD2. J gave up 4 bases and V 1 base, and 10 bases lay outside the gene matches. Per the germline V gene, CDR1 is SGDLS and CDR2 is YYNGEE. The CDR3 covers 16 residues. The CDR3 spells CASSVSYGGAGYEQYF. In DNA, the CDR3 is TGTGCCAGCAGCGTATCCTACGGGGGGGCCGGGTACGAGCAGTACTTC.

This chain connects TRBV2 to TRBJ2-7; D gene uncertain. The CDR3 contains 13 residues. Trimming took off 5 bases at V and 2 bases at J, with 10 bases between the two ends. Germline values: CDR1 SNHLY, CDR2 FYNNEI. CDR3 nucleotides: TGTGCCAGCAGTAAACCGGTAGCCTACGAGCAGTACTTC. Its translation is CASSKPVAYEQYF.

V usage is TRBV6-8 and J usage is TRBJ1-2; 9 bases align to TRBD1. With 6 bases clipped from V and 8 bases from J, the junction kept 10 bases outside the gene matches. The germline gives CDR1 MNHGY, CDR2 SAAAGT. The CDR3 runs 14 residues. CDR3 in DNA: TGTGCCAGCAGCCCAGGGGACAGGGCCGAAGGCTACACCTTC. Protein sequence: CASSPGDRAEGYTF.

The V gene is TRBV6-6, the J gene TRBJ1-4, with D possibly being TRBD1 (6 bases). The CDR3 extends over 13 amino acids. CDR1 and CDR2 (germline): MNHNY, SVGAGI (reference sequence). Between the trimmed V and J ends, which lost 4 bases and 5 bases, there was a span of 8 bases. CDR3 sequence: CASSWGQNEKLFF. The CDR3 region has the DNA TGTGCCAGCAGTTGGGGGCAGAATGAAAAACTGTTTTTT.

The rearrangement joins TRBV6-6 to TRBJ2-1, with D perhaps TRBD2 (5 bases). Germline V CDR1 and CDR2: MNHNY, SVGAGI (reference sequence). The V end was cut by 5 bases, the J end by 8 bases, with 19 bases between. This CDR3 comprises 15 residues. The CDR3 reads CASSTWETSSDEQFF. In DNA form, the CDR3 reads TGTGCCAGCAGTACATGGGAGACCTCCTCGGATGAGCAGTTCTTC.

This clonotype was recorded once. The V call is TRBV9, the J call TRBJ1-1, with TRBD1 identical over 8 bases. Trimming took 3 bases from V and 5 from J; bases not matched to a gene: 6. This CDR3 comprises 14 residues. Germline V gene sequence: CDR1 SGDLS, CDR2 YYNGEE. CDR3 residues: CASSGGQGTTEAFF. CDR3 nucleotide sequence: TGTGCCAGCAGCGGAGGACAGGGAACGACTGAAGCTTTCTTT.

This clonotype has a handful of counts. The chain recombines TRBV6-1 with TRBJ1-1, with 11 bases aligning to TRBD1. The V gene's germline CDR1 is MNHNS and CDR2 SASEGT. Trimming removed 5 bases from V and 3 bases from J; junction bases left unmatched: 11. The CDR3 totals 17 residues. The CDR3 loop reads CASSPGTGGRSDTEAFF. CDR3 nucleotide sequence: TGTGCCAGCAGTCCCGGGACAGGGGGTCGATCCGACACTGAAGCTTTCTTT.

The J gene is TRBJ2-5, the V gene TRBV6-1; TRBD1 might be the D (6 bases). V lost 6 bases and J lost 2, with 16 bases in between. CDR1 is MNHNS, CDR2 SASEGT, per germline. This CDR3 has 15 amino acids. The CDR3 is CASSHTDRTQETQYF. CDR3 nucleotides: TGTGCCAGCAGCCATACCGACAGGACACAAGAGACCCAGTACTTC.